These 17 T cell receptor beta chains came from one sample sequenced in a study of identical twins. Via MiXCR, TCRdb re-called the 5' RACE reads, giving one row per CDR3 protein. The sample consists of fewer than 650,000 distinct CDR3 sequences, 9.6% of them appearing once. This sample was shared with a second study, whose subject was yellow fever vaccine responses in identical twins.

The material sequenced was PBMCs. The source is a woman younger than 30 in good health.

This rearrangement joins TRBV4-1 to TRBJ2-5; D not certain. V dropped 4 bases and J dropped 5 bases, with 11 bases sitting between them. Germline V lookup: CDR1 MGHRA, CDR2 YSYEKL. This CDR3 comprises 13 residues. The DNA for the CDR3 is TGCGCCAGCAGCCCTCGCCTAGTTGAGACCCAGTACTTC. Encoded protein: CASSPRLVETQYF.

This clonotype was counted many times. J is TRBJ2-7 and V is TRBV27; D may match TRBD1 or TRBD2 (5 bases each). The CDR3 is 13 amino acids. In germline, CDR1 is MNHEY, CDR2 SMNVEV (reference sequence). The ends were cut back, 6 bases at V and 5 bases at J, with 14 bases in the middle. Here the CDR3 DNA reads TGTGCCAGCAGACCCGTCCGGGGCCACGAGCAGTACTTC. This translates into CASRPVRGHEQYF.

In this sample, this clonotype turned up many times. The chain uses TRBV12-3 or TRBV12-4 and TRBJ1-3; D is unresolved. Trimming pared 10 bases from V and 4 bases from J, leaving 11 bases between. The CDR3 consists of 12 residues. The CDR3 nucleotides read TGTGCCATTTCTCCTTGGGGAAACACCATATATTTT. As protein: CAISPWGNTIYF.

The sample holds many counts of this clonotype. V is TRBV20-1 and J is TRBJ2-5; 7 bases are a match to TRBD2. Trimming took 3 bases from V and 4 from J; bases not matched to a gene: 5. Germline values: CDR1 DFQATT, CDR2 SNEGSKA (reference sequence). The CDR3 covers 13 residues. The CDR3 bases are TGCAGTGCTAGTACGGGGGGAGGAGAGACCCAGTACTTC. It yields the protein CSASTGGGETQYF.

The chain combines TRBV14 with TRBJ2-6; 8 nucleotides agree with TRBD2. Germline trimming cut 0 bases from V and 0 bases from J; bases unmatched to any gene: 10. This CDR3 is built from 20 residues. The germline gives CDR1 SGHDN, CDR2 FVKESK. CDR3 region: CASSQDPILAGRSGANVLTF. Here the CDR3 DNA reads TGTGCCAGCAGCCAAGATCCCATCCTAGCGGGTCGCTCTGGGGCCAACGTCCTGACTTTC. Supplemented by reference TRBV14 and TRBJ2-6, the full variable domain reads EAGVTQFPSHSVIEKGQTVTLRCDPISGHDNLYWYRRVMGKEIKFLLHFVKESKQDESGMPNNRFLAERTGGTYSTLKVQPAELEDSGVYFCASSQDPILAGRSGANVLTFGAGSRLTVL.

This clonotype appeared many times. The chain has TRBV5-1 and TRBJ2-2, with D tentatively TRBD1 (6 bases). With 2 bases removed from V and 3 bases from J, the gap between germline ends came to 11 bases. Germline-derived CDR1 and CDR2 are SGHRS and YFSETQ. The CDR3 has 15 residues. This chain's CDR3 is CASSLRSGDTGELFF. The CDR3, as DNA: TGCGCCAGCAGCTTAAGGTCAGGGGACACCGGGGAGCTGTTTTTT.

In this sample, this clonotype turned up a few times. The rearrangement uses TRBV30 and TRBJ1-3; 7 nucleotides line up with TRBD1. Germline CDR1 is GTSNPN and CDR2 is SVGIG (reference sequence). The CDR3 sequence is 15 residues long. V dropped 0 bases and J dropped 5; count of bases not matched to a gene: 7. The CDR3 here is CAWSVQGMERNTIYF. DNA for the CDR3: TGTGCCTGGAGTGTACAGGGGATGGAGAGAAACACCATATATTTT.

The V call is TRBV11-2, the J call TRBJ2-1, with D maybe TRBD2 (5 bases). V shed 0 bases and J shed 8 bases, with 11 bases lying between them. This CDR3 contains 14 residues. Germline V gives CDR1 SGHAT, CDR2 FQNNGV. CDR3 sequence: CASSLDYRGDEQFF. CDR3 bases: TGTGCCAGCAGCTTAGATTACCGGGGAGATGAGCAGTTCTTC.

This clonotype was seen only a few times. The J gene is TRBJ2-5, the V gene TRBV19; 12 positions match TRBD2. The junction had 8 bases not matched to a gene; V was cut back by 1 base and J by 5 bases. In germline, CDR1 is LNHDA, CDR2 SQIVND (reference sequence). The CDR3 is 17 amino acids. CDR3 sequence: CASSIVPLAGGFETQYF. The CDR3 DNA is TGTGCCAGTAGTATAGTGCCACTAGCGGGAGGATTTGAGACCCAGTACTTC.

V usage is TRBV29-1 and J usage is TRBJ2-7; the match to TRBD1 covers 9 bases. V was pared by 4 bases and J by 6 bases, with 7 bases of the junction left unmatched. The CDR3 contains 13 residues. Germline values: CDR1 SQVTM, CDR2 ANQGSEA. The DNA for the CDR3 is TGCAGCGTTGGGGGACAGGGTTTAGGCGAGCAGTACTTC. This encodes CSVGGQGLGEQYF.

This chain uses TRBV19 with TRBJ2-2; perhaps TRBD2 as D (5 bases). Trimming took 7 bases from V and 1 from J, leaving 7 bases between them. The germline gives CDR1 LNHDA, CDR2 SQIVND (reference sequence). The length of the CDR3 is 13 residues. The CDR3 DNA reads TGTGCCAGTAAGGGAGTGAACACCGGGGAGCTGTTTTTT. Its protein is CASKGVNTGELFF.

The J gene is TRBJ2-1, the V gene TRBV10-3, with a weak D call TRBD2 (7 bases). Germline values: CDR1 ENHRY, CDR2 SYGVKD. This CDR3 is built from 18 residues. Trimming stripped 1 base from V and 0 bases from J, with 16 bases between. CDR3 residues: CAISEYDGGAHSYNEQFF. The DNA for the CDR3 is TGTGCCATCAGTGAGTATGATGGGGGGGCCCACTCCTACAATGAGCAGTTCTTC.

This clonotype occurred a few times. The CDR3 region has the DNA TGTGCCAGCCGCCGGACAGGGGGTGGGGAGCAGTACTTC. Translated: CASRRTGGGEQYF. The chain uses TRBV3-1 and TRBJ2-7; 10 bases are a match to TRBD1. Germline V gives CDR1 LGHDT, CDR2 YNNKEL (reference sequence). The V and J ends lost 8 bases and 7 bases, in that order; junction bases with no gene match: 8. The CDR3 covers 13 residues.

This clonotype was observed at least ten times. The V gene is TRBV5-1, the J gene TRBJ2-1; D tentatively reads TRBD1 or TRBD2 (5 bases each). V was cut by 2 bases and J by 7 bases, with 19 bases left in between. The CDR3 consists of 16 residues. Germline V gene sequence: CDR1 SGHRS, CDR2 YFSETQ. The CDR3 sequence is CASSFSGTQVGNEQFF. The CDR3 DNA sequence: TGCGCCAGCAGCTTTTCCGGGACCCAAGTGGGAAATGAGCAGTTCTTC.

This clonotype was counted ten times or more. The chain joins TRBV20-1 to TRBJ2-3; D gene uncertain. CDR1 and CDR2 (germline): DFQATT, SNEGSKA (reference sequence). The CDR3 contains 15 residues. V was clipped by 3 bases and J by 0 bases, with 13 bases between them. CDR3 coding DNA: TGCAGTGCTAGGGCTACGCAGACTAGCACAGATACGCAGTATTTT. Translating gives CSARATQTSTDTQYF.

V and J are TRBV12-3 or TRBV12-4 and TRBJ1-1, with D possibly being TRBD1 (5 bases). The CDR3 is made up of 14 amino acids. The V gene lost 5 bases and the J gene lost 1 base, with 11 bases spanning the gap. CDR3 amino acids: CASSPTTGNTEAFF. CDR3 nucleotide sequence: TGTGCCAGCAGTCCCACAACAGGGAACACTGAAGCTTTCTTT.

This clonotype has more than one count but fewer than ten. The chain joins TRBV9 to TRBJ2-3; no reliable D call. Germline V lookup: CDR1 SGDLS, CDR2 YYNGEE. Between the trimmed V and J ends, which lost 4 bases and 2 bases, there was a span of 11 bases. The CDR3 loop spans 14 amino acids. CDR3 bases: TGTGCCAGCAGCCAACCTTCCCACACAGATACGCAGTATTTT. Translation gives CASSQPSHTDTQYF.